The clone carrying this TCR beta chain occurred a few times. This CDR3 is built from 11 residues. Trimming pared 8 bases from V and 8 bases from J, leaving 10 bases between. This entry comes from a study of Ad26.COV2.S vaccination and SARS-CoV-2 variants. Only in-frame clones appear in the TCRdb table, and some are missing; sequencing was by immunoSEQ multiplex PCR. The data hold 380,000 or so clones, with 75% to 90% observed a single time. Sample treatment: roughly 18 received Ad26.COV2.S at low or high dose, single or two shots; about 5 received placebo; per-sample allocation not given. Sampling took place 63 days after the first vaccine or placebo injection.

The clonotype was recovered from a person aged 18 to 65 who received the Ad26.COV2.S COVID-19 vaccine or a placebo. The input for sequencing was peripheral blood, taken in a trial of Ad26.COV2.S vaccine versus placebo. This rearrangement joins TRBV12-3 or TRBV12-4 to TRBJ1-5; D gene uncertain. The CDR3 coding sequence is TGTGCCAGCGGCCAGTCAAAGCCCCAGCATTTT. As protein: CASGQSKPQHF.